Below are 13 T cell receptor beta chains sequenced from a single sample in a study of blood T cell repertoires in COVID-19. Measured with immunoSEQ multiplex PCR; TCRdb has only the in-frame clones, and not every one. The table lists some 83,000 clones, around 84% of them singletons, with around 7.8% in the top ten. Sequenced input: peripheral blood. The receptors come from an older man with active or convalescent COVID-19.

The rearrangement joins TRBV6-5 to TRBJ1-1, with D unresolved. Germline lookup yields CDR1 MNHEY and CDR2 SVGAGI. The CDR3 has 12 residues. Trimming took 11 bases from V and 9 from J, leaving 19 bases between them. The DNA for the CDR3 is TGTGCCCACAGCGGGTGGTCGTATAAAGCTTTCTTT. Amino acids: CAHSGWSYKAFF.

V usage is TRBV24-1 and J usage is TRBJ1-5, with D perhaps matching TRBD1 (6 bases). Trimming shortened V by 9 bases and J by 0 bases, and 14 bases separated the two germline ends. The germline V gene encodes CDR1 KGHDR and CDR2 SFDVKD. The CDR3 has 15 amino acids. The chain's CDR3 is CATQGTGYSNQPQHF. CDR3 nucleotide sequence: TGTGCCACCCAGGGGACCGGCTATAGCAATCAGCCCCAGCATTTT.

The chain joins TRBV2 to TRBJ1-2; D remains ambiguous. CDR1 and CDR2 from the germline V gene are SNHLY and FYNNEI. The ends were cut back, 6 bases at V and 2 bases at J, with 4 bases in the middle. The CDR3 has 11 residues. The CDR3 region is CASSVNYGYTF. In nucleotides, the CDR3 is TGTGCCAGCAGCGTCAACTATGGCTACACCTTC.

The rearrangement links TRBV6-1 to TRBJ2-1, with 8 bases aligning to TRBD1. Germline values: CDR1 MNHNS, CDR2 SASEGT. J lost 5 bases, V lost 2 bases, and 11 bases had no gene match. This CDR3 contains 17 residues. CDR3 coding DNA: TGTGCCAGCAGTGAAAGTATTGGGACAGGAGTTAACAATGAGCAGTTCTTC. It specifies CASSESIGTGVNNEQFF.

In regard to this clone: One end of the junction is discordant with germline, which a read error may explain. This chain uses TRBV7-7 with TRBJ2-5; 9 bases are a match to TRBD2. The germline V gene has CDR1 SSHAT and CDR2 FNYEAQ (reference sequence). CDR3 length: 14 amino acids. The CDR3 here is CASSFSGGLETQYF. CDR3 DNA sequence: TGTGCTAGCAGCTTTAGCGGGGGTTTAGAGACCCAGTACTTC. The complete variable domain, with remaining parts taken from reference TRBV7-7 and TRBJ2-5, reads GAGVSQSPRYKVTKRGQDVTLRCDPISSHATLYWYQQALGQGPEFLTYFNYEAQPDKSGLPSDRFSAERPEGSISTLTIQRTEQRDSAMYRCASSFSGGLETQYFGPGTRLLVL.

J is TRBJ1-4 and V is TRBV28, with TRBD1 matching over 7 bases. From germline, CDR1 is MDHEN and CDR2 SYDVKM. V trimming: 5 bases; J trimming: 3 bases; junction bases outside the gene matches: 6. CDR3 size: 15 residues. The CDR3 DNA follows: TGTGCCAGCAGTAATAACAGGGGTGCTAATGAAAAACTGTTTTTT. Amino acids: CASSNNRGANEKLFF.

The chain couples TRBV6-1 to TRBJ2-3; TRBD1 agrees at 8 bases. Germline trimming cut 1 base from V and 6 bases from J; bases unmatched to any gene: 3. Germline V CDR1 and CDR2: MNHNS, SASEGT. This CDR3 spans 14 amino acids. CDR3 sequence (DNA): TGTGCCAGCAGTGAAGTAACAGGGGGTGATACGCAGTATTTT. Translated: CASSEVTGGDTQYF.

This chain connects TRBV6-5 to TRBJ1-4, with D perhaps matching TRBD1 (5 bases). CDR3 size: 13 residues. V lost 7 bases and J lost 6, with 12 bases in between. Per the germline V gene, CDR1 is MNHEY and CDR2 is SVGAGI. CDR3 residues: CASNWGGDEKLFF. The CDR3 bases are TGTGCCAGCAACTGGGGAGGGGATGAAAAACTGTTTTTT.

Regarding this clone: Relative to the germline gene, one junction end is altered; a read error may explain this. J is TRBJ1-6 and V is TRBV30, with D uncertain. The germline CDR1 and CDR2 sequences are GTSNPN and SVGIG (reference sequence). This CDR3 has 13 amino acids. The CDR3 region has the DNA TGCGGGAGTGCAGTTTCCTATAATTCACCCCTCCACTTT. It translates to CGSAVSYNSPLHF.

The chain carries TRBV5-1 and TRBJ1-3; D might be TRBD1 (6 bases). The germline CDR1 and CDR2 sequences are SGHRS and YFSETQ. Trimming cost V 0 bases and J 7 bases, with 14 bases left between them. This CDR3 has 15 amino acids. The CDR3 DNA is TGCGCCAGCAGCTTGGAACAGGGCAGTCGGAACACCATATATTTT. Translated, it gives CASSLEQGSRNTIYF.

This chain uses TRBV30 with TRBJ2-5; 7 bases line up with TRBD2. CDR3 length equals 16 residues. The germline V gene has CDR1 GTSNPN and CDR2 SVGIG (reference sequence). The trim removed 0 bases at V and 4 bases at J, leaving 11 bases unmatched. The CDR3 here is CAWSVSGPSGGETQYF. The CDR3 DNA reads TGTGCCTGGAGTGTATCCGGTCCTAGCGGTGGAGAGACCCAGTACTTC.

CDR3 nucleotides: TGTGCCTGGAGCCGGTCAGGTAGCTCCTACAATGAGCAGTTCTTC. Translation gives CAWSRSGSSYNEQFF. The chain has TRBV30 and TRBJ2-1; D remains ambiguous. Trimming pared 3 bases from V and 0 bases from J, leaving 12 bases between. The CDR3 is 15 amino acids. Germline V gives CDR1 GTSNPN, CDR2 SVGIG (reference sequence).

The genes are TRBV11-2 and TRBJ2-5; D is undetermined. Germline-derived CDR1 and CDR2 are SGHAT and FQNNGV. V shed 1 base and J shed 0 bases, with 3 bases lying between them. The CDR3 sequence is 13 residues long. CDR3 nucleotide sequence: TGTGCCAGCAGCTTAGGGCACCAAGAGACCCAGTACTTC. It yields the protein CASSLGHQETQYF.